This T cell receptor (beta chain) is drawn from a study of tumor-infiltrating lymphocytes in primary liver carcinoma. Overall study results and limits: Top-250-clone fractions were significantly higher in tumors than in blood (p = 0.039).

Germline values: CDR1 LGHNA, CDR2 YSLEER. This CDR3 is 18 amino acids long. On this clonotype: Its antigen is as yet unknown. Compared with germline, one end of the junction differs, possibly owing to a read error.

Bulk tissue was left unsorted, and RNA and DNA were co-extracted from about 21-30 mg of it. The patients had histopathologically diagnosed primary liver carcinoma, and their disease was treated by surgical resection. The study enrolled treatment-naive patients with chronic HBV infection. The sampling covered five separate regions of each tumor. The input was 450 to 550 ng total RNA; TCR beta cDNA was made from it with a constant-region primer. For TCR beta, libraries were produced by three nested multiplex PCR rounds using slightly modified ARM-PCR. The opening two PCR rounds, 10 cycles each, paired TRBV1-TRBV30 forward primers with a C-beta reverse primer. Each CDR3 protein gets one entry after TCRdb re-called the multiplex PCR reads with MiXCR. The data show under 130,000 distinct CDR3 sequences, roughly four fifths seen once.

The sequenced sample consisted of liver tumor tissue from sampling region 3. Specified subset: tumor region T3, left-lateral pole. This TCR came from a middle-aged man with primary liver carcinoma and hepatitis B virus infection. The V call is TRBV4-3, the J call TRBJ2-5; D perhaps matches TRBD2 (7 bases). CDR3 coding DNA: TGCGCCAGCAGCCAAGACCTGAATGGCGGGGGCTCGCAAGAGACTCAGTACTTC. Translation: CASSQDLNGGGSQETQYF.